The 21 T cell receptor beta chains presented below share a single source sample, sequenced in a study of blood T cells in healthy people across ages. For the second PCR, which ran for 7 to 11 cycles, a sample-barcoded 5' primer and a J-beta primer mix were used. TCRdb processed the 5' RACE reads anew with MiXCR; each CDR3 protein has one entry. The data show about 1.8 million distinct CDR3 sequences, with around 48% seen just once and 2.1% held by the top ten. The sequencing input was blood. The origin of the receptors is a woman aged 40 to 55 in good health.

The CDR3 sequence is CASTIGTGDRNGYTF. The CDR3 DNA is TGCGCCAGCACGATAGGGACAGGGGATCGTAATGGCTACACCTTC. This chain uses TRBV5-1 with TRBJ1-2, with 10 bases that match TRBD1. The CDR3 spans 15 residues. The trim removed 6 bases at V and 6 bases at J, leaving 11 bases unmatched. Germline V CDR1 and CDR2: SGHRS, YFSETQ.

The chain combines TRBV4-3 with TRBJ2-5, with unresolved D. CDR1 and CDR2 (germline): LGHNA, YSLEER. V was cut by 1 base and J by 11 bases, with 23 bases left in between. The CDR3 extends over 16 amino acids. The CDR3 bases are TGCGCCAGCAGCCAAGGTGTGACCCCACCTTACAATGAGCAGTACTTC. Its protein is CASSQGVTPPYNEQYF.

Points on this clonotype: The junction and the germline gene differ at one end; a read error may be behind it. V usage is TRBV18 and J usage is TRBJ1-2; D uncertain. The CDR3 is 12 amino acids. Germline V gene data show CDR1 as KGHSH and CDR2 as LQKENI. The CDR3 reads CASSQGNYGHTF. The DNA for the CDR3 is TGTGCCAGCTCACAAGGGAACTATGGCCACACCTTC.

Details on this clonotype: Lacking the conserved final phenylalanine or tryptophan, this CDR3 likely reflects a read error. This chain uses TRBV2 with TRBJ2-3; TRBD2 agrees at 9 bases. This CDR3 comprises 14 residues. Germline V gene lookup returns CDR1 SNHLY and CDR2 FYNNEI. The trim removed 4 bases at V and 6 bases at J, leaving 5 bases unmatched. CDR3 region: CASSGSSGADTQYI. The CDR3 DNA reads as TGTGCCAGCAGTGGGTCTAGCGGGGCGGATACGCAGTATATT.

This clonotype appeared a few times. A much larger clone sits a single nucleotide away, making a read error possible. The rearrangement links TRBV15 to TRBJ2-7; D is unclear. Germline V CDR1 and CDR2: LNHNV, YYDKDF (reference sequence). The CDR3 runs to 12 residues. V dropped 0 bases and J dropped 4 bases, with 4 bases sitting between them. CDR3 DNA sequence: TGTGCCACCAGCAGAGATGAGTACGAGCAGTACTTC. The encoded protein is CATSRDEYEQYF.

With regard to this clonotype: A read error is possible here, since a much larger clone lies one base away. The CDR3 here is CSETTGCFTHEQYF. CDR3 DNA: TGCAGTGAGACGACAGGGTGTTTTACCCACGAGCAGTACTTC. The V call is TRBV20-1, the J call TRBJ2-7; TRBD1 matches 7 bases. V trimming: 7 bases; J trimming: 5 bases; junction bases outside the gene matches: 14. The CDR3 runs 14 residues. Looked up from germline, CDR1 is DFQATT and CDR2 is SNEGSKA (reference sequence).

The rearrangement uses TRBV12-5 and TRBJ2-5, with D perhaps matching TRBD2 (6 bases). The V end lost 3 bases, the J end lost 4 bases, and 12 bases lay between the germline ends. The CDR3 loop spans 14 amino acids. CDR1 and CDR2 (germline): LGHNT, FRNRAP. The CDR3 nucleotides read TGTGCTAGTGGTTTTGGGGGGATACCAGAGACCCAGTACTTC. Translating it yields CASGFGGIPETQYF.

This chain connects TRBV12-3 or TRBV12-4 to TRBJ2-1, with TRBD2 matching over 16 bases. CDR3 size: 17 residues. The trim removed 4 bases at V and 7 bases at J, leaving 7 bases unmatched. CDR3 nucleotide sequence: TGTGCCAGCAGTTCCGGGACTAGCGGGGGGGCTTTGAATGAGCAGTTCTTC. Its protein is CASSSGTSGGALNEQFF.

The genes are TRBV7-2 and TRBJ2-4, with D tentatively TRBD1 (6 bases). Germline CDR1 is SGHTA and CDR2 is FQGNSA. The V end lost 5 bases, the J end lost 9 bases, and 20 bases lay between the germline ends. The CDR3 spans 15 residues. Here the CDR3 reads CASSELQGYQTIQYF. The CDR3 nucleotides are TGTGCCAGCAGCGAATTACAGGGTTACCAAACCATTCAGTACTTC.

This clonotype was detected a few times. The J gene is TRBJ2-5, the V gene TRBV20-1; 12 nucleotides agree with TRBD2. The germline V gene has CDR1 DFQATT and CDR2 SNEGSKA (reference sequence). V lost 3 bases and J lost 2; bases outside the gene matches: 4. The CDR3 runs to 15 residues. The CDR3 region has the DNA TGCAGTGCTAGGACCCTAGCGGGGGGGCAAGAGACCCAGTACTTC. It yields the protein CSARTLAGGQETQYF.

The chain uses TRBV25-1 and TRBJ1-2, with D perhaps TRBD1 (6 bases). The CDR3 contains 13 residues. Germline CDR1 MGHDK, CDR2 SYGVNS. Trimming stripped 8 bases from V and 7 bases from J, with 17 bases between. The chain's CDR3 is CASQGHFVFGYTF. The CDR3 bases are TGTGCCAGCCAGGGACACTTCGTTTTTGGCTACACCTTC.

The rearrangement joins TRBV7-2 to TRBJ1-6; 10 bases are a match to TRBD1. The V gene end was trimmed by 5 bases and the J gene end by 8 bases; junction bases not matched to a gene: 3. The germline CDR1 and CDR2 sequences are SGHTA and FQGNSA. The length of the CDR3 is 14 residues. CDR3 nucleotides: TGTGCCAGCAGCATCGGGACAGGGGATTCACCCCTCCACTTT. Translated, it gives CASSIGTGDSPLHF.

This chain links TRBV12-3 or TRBV12-4 with TRBJ1-3; D uncertain. The CDR3 is 11 amino acids. Trimming left V 6 bases short and J 2 bases short, with 2 bases between. CDR3 DNA: TGTGCCAGCAGAACTGGAAACACCATATATTTT. This codes for CASRTGNTIYF.

This chain connects TRBV28 to TRBJ1-2; tentatively, D is TRBD1 (5 bases). CDR1 MDHEN and CDR2 SYDVKM come from the germline V gene. V gave up 3 bases and J gave up 4 bases, with 15 bases separating them. CDR3 length equals 15 residues. The CDR3 sequence: CASSLSQGFIYGYTF. The CDR3 coding sequence is TGTGCCAGCAGTTTGAGCCAGGGCTTTATCTATGGCTACACCTTC.

The CDR3 spells CASSQESLAGAAGEQFF. CDR3 DNA sequence: TGTGCCAGCAGCCAAGAATCTCTCGCGGGGGCCGCGGGAGAGCAGTTCTTC. This chain links TRBV3-1 with TRBJ2-1; TRBD2 is a possible D gene (7 bases). CDR1 is LGHDT and CDR2 is YNNKEL in the germline V gene (reference sequence). V gave up 0 bases and J gave up 10 bases, with 22 bases separating them. The CDR3 is 17 amino acids.

The gene calls are TRBV20-1 and TRBJ2-5; weak D call: TRBD2 (6 bases). This CDR3 has 15 amino acids. CDR1 and CDR2 (germline): DFQATT, SNEGSKA (reference sequence). The ends were cut back, 5 bases at V and 6 bases at J, with 22 bases in the middle. This CDR3 is CSARRGLGDVKTQYF. The CDR3 DNA reads TGCAGTGCTCGGAGGGGTCTAGGGGACGTGAAGACCCAGTACTTC.

This clonotype was seen only a few times. This chain links TRBV7-2 with TRBJ2-3; 9 nucleotides match TRBD2. The V gene end was trimmed by 0 bases and the J gene end by 2 bases; junction bases not matched to a gene: 3. The CDR3 runs to 16 residues. The germline V gene has CDR1 SGHTA and CDR2 FQGNSA. Written as DNA, the CDR3 is TGTGCCAGCAGCTTAGCGACTAGCGGAGCCACAGATACGCAGTATTTT. It translates to CASSLATSGATDTQYF. The whole variable domain, filled in from reference TRBV7-2 and TRBJ2-3, reads GAGVSQSPSNKVTEKGKDVELRCDPISGHTALYWYRQSLGQGLEFLIYFQGNSAPDKSGLPSDRFSAERTGGSVSTLTIQRTQQEDSAVYLCASSLATSGATDTQYFGPGTRLTVL.

The chain couples TRBV6-6 to TRBJ1-2; D gene uncertain. This CDR3 spans 15 amino acids. The germline V gene has CDR1 MNHNY and CDR2 SVGAGI (reference sequence). Trimming stripped 7 bases from V and 4 bases from J, with 19 bases between. The CDR3 here is CASTPGGWRGYGYTF. The CDR3, as DNA: TGTGCCAGCACCCCCGGAGGGTGGCGGGGCTATGGCTACACCTTC.

The rearrangement links TRBV5-1 to TRBJ2-2, with a weak D call TRBD1 (5 bases). Trimming took 3 bases from V and 1 from J, leaving 10 bases between them. CDR3 length equals 15 residues. In germline, CDR1 is SGHRS, CDR2 YFSETQ. DNA of the CDR3: TGCGCCAGCAGCTGGTATCAGGGGAACACCGGGGAGCTGTTTTTT. It encodes CASSWYQGNTGELFF.

The chain has TRBV5-6 and TRBJ2-5; 7 bases are a match to TRBD1. CDR1 is SGHDT and CDR2 is YYEEEE in the germline V gene. The CDR3 contains 16 residues. Germline trimming cut 4 bases from V and 4 bases from J; bases unmatched to any gene: 13. CDR3 sequence: CASSVTRQGFGETQYF. Written as DNA, the CDR3 is TGTGCCAGCAGCGTAACCCGACAGGGTTTTGGAGAGACCCAGTACTTC.

This clonotype has just a few counts. This rearrangement joins TRBV4-2 to TRBJ2-4, with 9 bases identical to TRBD1. The V segment lost 1 base and the J segment 1 base; nucleotides outside the gene matches: 5. Germline CDR1 reads LGHNA; CDR2 reads YNFKEQ. CDR3 length: 17 amino acids. The CDR3 is CASSQAGQGLAKNIQYF. CDR3 nucleotide sequence: TGTGCCAGCAGCCAAGCTGGACAGGGGTTGGCCAAAAACATTCAGTACTTC.